This T cell receptor (beta chain) was documented in a study of shared clonotypes between healthy human individuals. Whole-study context: Three CD4 naive, three CD4 memory, two CD8 naive and one CD8 memory plate were used per donor.

The CDR3 has 17 amino acids. Trimming removed 3 bases at V and 5 bases at J, with 20 bases between. Per the germline V gene, CDR1 is MNHNS and CDR2 is SASEGT. Positive CCR7 selection of CD45RO-negative cells yielded the naive CD8 cells, and terminally differentiated effector memory CD45RA+ cells were excluded. The method was immunoSEQ multiplex PCR; TCRdb's version includes in-frame clones alone and lacks a portion of them. In the table there are some 2 million clones, about 95% of which are singletons. The specimen sequenced was naive CD8+ T cells sorted from blood. This sequence originates from a man between 18 and 29 years old in good health. The V gene is TRBV6-1, the J gene TRBJ2-1; D is unresolved. This CDR3 is CASSEQDPRLSNNEQFF. CDR3 bases: TGTGCCAGCAGTGAGCAGGACCCTCGCCTAAGCAACAATGAGCAGTTCTTC.